This T cell receptor beta chain was found in a study of blood T cell dynamics during melanoma immunotherapy. Findings and limits, study-wide: At W3, later disease-control patients showed bifurcated PBMC repertoire changes, unlike progressors.

Germline V gene sequence: CDR1 SGHRS, CDR2 YFSETQ. V was clipped by 0 bases and J by 8 bases, with 15 bases between them. The CDR3 loop spans 15 amino acids. Time point denoted: week 3, after first cycle of checkpoint inhibitor. Patients had no prior systemic cancer treatment, immunosuppressants or other active cancers. Details on this clone: The antigen is not known.

The assay was immunoSEQ multiplex PCR, and TCRdb's table has in-frame clones only and misses some. Of 10,000 to 15,000 clones listed, over 75% are singletons. The specimen was blood, collected from a patient treated with checkpoint blockade. The chain joins TRBV5-1 to TRBJ2-1; D is perhaps TRBD1 or TRBD2 (6 bases each). This clonotype originated in a human donor with melanoma. CDR3 sequence: CASSLVSGAGDEQFF. The CDR3 DNA is TGCGCCAGCAGCTTGGTATCGGGGGCCGGGGATGAGCAGTTCTTC. The complete variable domain, with remaining parts taken from reference TRBV5-1 and TRBJ2-1, reads KAGVTQTPRYLIKTRGQQVTLSCSPISGHRSVSWYQQTPGQGLQFLFEYFSETQRNKGNFPGRFSGRQFSNSRSEMNVSTLELGDSALYLCASSLVSGAGDEQFFGPGTRLTVL.